The 10 T cell receptor beta chains given below trace back to one sample, sequenced in a study of CD8+ T cells in alopecia areata. It was cDNA, reverse transcribed from extracted RNA, that served as the sequencing template. This table comes from immunoSEQ multiplex PCR, and its TCRdb copy is limited to in-frame clones, with some not included. The top ten hold 3% to 3.5% of the sample, which has approximately 110,000 clones, roughly 50% seen once. As to treatment: oral pan-JAK inhibitor, 5-10 mg twice daily. This specimen was CD4+ T cells sorted from blood, taken at week 24, from a patient treated with tofacitinib. The source of these receptors is a human donor with alopecia areata.

There are a few counts of this clone. This sequence joins TRBV30 and TRBJ1-2, with TRBD1 matching over 10 bases. There are 12 residues in the CDR3. The junction had 5 bases not matched to a gene; V was cut back by 4 bases and J by 9 bases. Germline loops: CDR1 GTSNPN, CDR2 SVGIG (reference sequence). The CDR3 nucleotides are TGTGCCTGGAAGGGACAGGGGCCGAGCTACACCTTC. This translates into CAWKGQGPSYTF.

The table lists this clone with a few counts. The chain joins TRBV29-1 to TRBJ1-5, with D maybe TRBD1 (6 bases). Trimming shortened V by 5 bases and J by 6 bases, and 14 bases separated the two germline ends. The CDR3 runs 13 residues. Germline CDR1 reads SQVTM; CDR2 reads ANQGSEA. The CDR3 DNA reads TGCAGCGTTCTTCTACAGGGAAGTCAGCCCCAGCATTTT. Amino acids: CSVLLQGSQPQHF.

The chain is built from TRBV27 and TRBJ2-7; TRBD1 matches at 10 bases. The V and J ends lost 4 bases and 0 bases, in that order; junction bases with no gene match: 0. The CDR3 sequence is 14 residues long. Looked up from germline, CDR1 is MNHEY and CDR2 is SMNVEV (reference sequence). CDR3 region: CASSWTGGSYEQYF. CDR3 DNA sequence: TGTGCCAGCAGTTGGACAGGGGGCTCCTACGAGCAGTACTTC.

The chain recombines TRBV4-1 with TRBJ1-1; maybe TRBD1 (5 bases). From germline, CDR1 is MGHRA and CDR2 YSYEKL. The V and J ends lost 2 bases and 11 bases respectively, with 15 bases between them. The CDR3 covers 13 residues. The CDR3 nucleotides are TGCGCCAGCAGCCAAACCCGGGGGACCAGGGCTTTCTTT. It translates to CASSQTRGTRAFF.

The chain employs TRBV4-1 and TRBJ2-2; 15 bases line up with TRBD2. The CDR3 is made up of 16 amino acids. Germline values: CDR1 MGHRA, CDR2 YSYEKL. V was pared by 5 bases and J by 7 bases, with 5 bases of the junction left unmatched. CDR3 DNA sequence: TGCGCCAGCAGCTCGGGACTAGCGGGGGGTTACGGGGAGCTGTTTTTT. Amino acid sequence: CASSSGLAGGYGELFF.

In its sample, this clone was seen a few times. V and J are TRBV4-3 and TRBJ2-6, with unresolved D. V was shortened by 0 bases and J by 2 bases, with 5 bases between the two germline ends. This CDR3 has 15 amino acids. CDR1 LGHNA and CDR2 YSLEER come from the germline V gene. The CDR3 reads CASSQDRPGANVLTF. In DNA, the CDR3 is TGCGCCAGCAGCCAAGACCGGCCTGGGGCCAACGTCCTGACTTTC.

V is TRBV9 and J is TRBJ1-1; no firm D call. Germline V gives CDR1 SGDLS, CDR2 YYNGEE. This CDR3 contains 14 residues. Trimming stripped 0 bases from V and 1 base from J, with 7 bases between. The CDR3 coding sequence is TGTGCCAGCAGCGTAGGGGCAGGGAACACTGAAGCTTTCTTT. It translates to CASSVGAGNTEAFF.

This clone was seen only a few times. V and J are TRBV7-9 and TRBJ1-1; D is perhaps TRBD1 (6 bases). The length of the CDR3 is 12 residues. In germline, CDR1 is SEHNR, CDR2 FQNEAQ (reference sequence). Trimming left V 5 bases short and J 10 bases short, with 14 bases between. The CDR3 bases are TGTGCCAGCAGCCTAGGACAGACAGGAGCTTTCTTT. Protein: CASSLGQTGAFF.

A note on this clone: Other DNA sequences from this sample encode an identical CDR3 as well. The J gene is TRBJ2-5, the V gene TRBV5-1; D remains unclear. CDR1 SGHRS and CDR2 YFSETQ come from the germline V gene. The V gene lost 0 bases and the J gene lost 2 bases, with 2 bases spanning the gap. The CDR3 is made up of 12 amino acids. The CDR3 here is CASSLGQETQYF. The CDR3 DNA reads as TGCGCCAGCAGCTTGGGTCAAGAGACCCAGTACTTC.

The V and J genes are TRBV23-1 and TRBJ1-1; the D is unclear. TRBV23-1 is identified as an open reading frame with a role that is uncertain. The V gene lost 4 bases and the J gene lost 0 bases, with 9 bases spanning the gap. The CDR3 contains 14 residues. The CDR3 here is CASSPSHMNTEAFF. As DNA, the CDR3 is TGCGCCAGCAGTCCCAGCCACATGAACACTGAAGCTTTCTTT.